What follows are 9 T cell receptor beta chains derived from one specimen sequenced in a study of blood T cell repertoires in COVID-19. TCRdb keeps only in-frame clones here, not all; method: immunoSEQ multiplex PCR. The sample has fewer than 250,000 clones, 70% to 90% seen once. Material for sequencing was PBMCs or T cells enriched from blood (not recorded which). All receptors derive from a woman aged 50 to 60 with acute COVID-19.

The V and J genes are TRBV4-3 and TRBJ2-2; TRBD1 matches 9 bases. The CDR3 consists of 16 residues. With 5 bases clipped from V and 6 bases from J, the junction kept 10 bases outside the gene matches. Germline CDR1 LGHNA, CDR2 YSLEER. This CDR3 is CASSDRDRDGPGELFF. The DNA of the CDR3 is TGCGCCAGCAGCGACCGGGACAGGGATGGGCCCGGGGAGCTGTTTTTT.

The V gene is TRBV24-1, the J gene TRBJ1-2, with D possibly matching TRBD1 (6 bases). Trimming cost V 1 base and J 13 bases, with 21 bases left between them. Germline loops: CDR1 KGHDR, CDR2 SFDVKD. The CDR3 runs to 15 residues. In DNA, the CDR3 is TGTGCCACCAGTGATTTCGGACGAGGGGGGGATTCGGCCACCTTC. This codes for CATSDFGRGGDSATF.

The V gene is TRBV6-5, the J gene TRBJ1-6; tentatively, D is TRBD1 (6 bases). In germline, CDR1 is MNHEY, CDR2 SVGAGI. The CDR3 has 15 amino acids. V was clipped by 6 bases and J by 4 bases, with 13 bases between them. The chain's CDR3 is CASRSGGQYNSPLHF. The CDR3 nucleotides read TGTGCCAGCAGATCAGGCGGACAGTATAATTCACCCCTCCACTTT.

This clone was observed a few times. CDR3 sequence reads: CASSDPRTEAFF. DNA of the CDR3: TGTGCCAGCAGTGACCCGAGGACTGAAGCTTTCTTT. This chain connects TRBV6-1 to TRBJ1-1; no clear D gene. CDR3 size: 12 residues. CDR1 and CDR2 from the germline V gene are MNHNS and SASEGT. Trimming stripped 3 bases from V and 5 bases from J, with 7 bases between.

The chain carries TRBV5-6 and TRBJ1-4, with TRBD1 matching 7 bases. This CDR3 has 13 amino acids. Germline loops: CDR1 SGHDT, CDR2 YYEEEE. V shed 3 bases and J 7 bases; nucleotides not matched to a gene: 3. The CDR3 nucleotides are TGTGCCAGCAGCTCAGGGACAGTTGAAAAACTGTTTTTT. Translating it yields CASSSGTVEKLFF. Looking up the rest from reference TRBV5-6 and TRBJ1-4 gives the full variable domain: DAGVTQSPTHLIKTRGQQVTLRCSPKSGHDTVSWYQQALGQGPQFIFQYYEEEERQRGNFPDRFSGHQFPNYSSELNVNALLLGDSALYLCASSSGTVEKLFFGSGTQLSVL.

This clone was counted a single time. The chain carries TRBV19 and TRBJ1-4, with 10 bases matching TRBD1. The CDR3 totals 19 residues. V was pared by 1 base and J by 5 bases, with 13 bases of the junction left unmatched. CDR1 LNHDA and CDR2 SQIVND come from the germline V gene (reference sequence). The CDR3 region has the DNA TGTGCCAGTAGTATAGGTCGGTCCCGGGACAGGGGTCGAAATGAAAAACTGTTTTTT. Protein sequence: CASSIGRSRDRGRNEKLFF.

V gene TRBV7-2 combines with J gene TRBJ1-5, with TRBD1 matching over 8 bases. The CDR3 is made up of 14 amino acids. With 5 bases clipped from V and 7 bases from J, the junction kept 7 bases outside the gene matches. Germline loops: CDR1 SGHTA, CDR2 FQGNSA. CDR3 region: CASSGRTGGQPQHF. The CDR3 nucleotides are TGTGCCAGCAGCGGACGTACAGGGGGACAGCCCCAGCATTTT.

This sequence joins TRBV19 and TRBJ1-1; tentative D call: TRBD1 (5 bases). Germline-derived CDR1 and CDR2 are LNHDA and SQIVND (reference sequence). V lost 5 bases and J 4 bases, leaving 14 bases between the germline ends. The CDR3 covers 14 residues. In nucleotides, the CDR3 is TGTGCCAGTAGTCGACCCGGCGGGGGCACTGAAGCTTTCTTT. Amino acids: CASSRPGGGTEAFF.

This chain uses TRBV12-3 or TRBV12-4 with TRBJ1-3; D is unclear. This CDR3 is 13 amino acids long. V was trimmed by 4 bases and J by 2 bases, leaving 6 bases between them. CDR3 nucleotide sequence: TGTGCCAGCAGTTCTCTCCCTGGAAACACCATATATTTT. Encoded protein: CASSSLPGNTIYF.